What follows are 6 T cell receptor beta chains derived from one specimen sequenced in a study of control samples from healthy donors and cancer patients. Using immunoSEQ multiplex PCR, the repertoire was profiled, and TCRdb retains in-frame clones only, with some absent. Here the sample spans more than 100,000 clones, 80% to 90% being singletons. Sequencing used PBMCs. All receptors derive from a man aged 60-69 years with lung cancer.

The rearrangement links TRBV11-2 to TRBJ1-4, with D maybe TRBD1 (6 bases). Germline V gene sequence: CDR1 SGHAT, CDR2 FQNNGV. Trimming cost V 5 bases and J 3 bases, with 10 bases left between them. CDR3 length: 14 residues. The chain's CDR3 is CASSTDSPNEKLFF. DNA for the CDR3: TGTGCCAGCAGCACGGACAGCCCTAATGAAAAACTGTTTTTT.

CDR3 sequence: CASSIGAGQGNYGYTF. The CDR3 DNA sequence: TGTGCCAGCAGCATTGGGGCGGGACAGGGCAACTATGGCTACACCTTC. The chain links TRBV7-2 to TRBJ1-2; 9 bases are a match to TRBD1. After removal of 5 bases from V and 2 bases from J, the junction contained 9 bases not matched to a gene. Germline V gene lookup returns CDR1 SGHTA and CDR2 FQGNSA. CDR3 length: 16 amino acids.

This clone came up a few times. The same CDR3 can be traced to other DNA sequences in this sample. The J gene is TRBJ2-5, the V gene TRBV7-2; D is possibly TRBD1 (5 bases). The V and J ends lost 5 bases and 2 bases respectively, with 15 bases between them. The CDR3 runs 15 residues. Germline lookup yields CDR1 SGHTA and CDR2 FQGNSA. CDR3: CASSPQTASQETQYF. Written as DNA, the CDR3 is TGTGCCAGCAGCCCTCAGACAGCGTCACAAGAGACCCAGTACTTC. The whole variable domain, remainder taken from reference TRBV7-2 and TRBJ2-5, is GAGVSQSPSNKVTEKGKDVELRCDPISGHTALYWYRQSLGQGLEFLIYFQGNSAPDKSGLPSDRFSAERTGGSVSTLTIQRTQQEDSAVYLCASSPQTASQETQYFGPGTRLLVL.

The chain uses TRBV5-1 and TRBJ1-4; no definite D call. The CDR3 runs 16 residues. CDR1 SGHRS and CDR2 YFSETQ come from the germline V gene. V was shortened by 4 bases and J by 8 bases, with 21 bases between the two germline ends. The CDR3: CASSRTPDREAEKLFF. The CDR3 DNA is TGCGCCAGCAGCCGGACCCCAGATAGGGAGGCGGAAAAACTGTTTTTT.

The chain recombines TRBV27 with TRBJ2-7, with 7 bases identical to TRBD1. Germline V lookup: CDR1 MNHEY, CDR2 SMNVEV (reference sequence). Trimming at V came to 5 bases and at J to 5 bases, leaving 9 bases not matched to a gene. The CDR3 is made up of 14 amino acids. CDR3 coding DNA: TGTGCCAGCAGTCGCTTTCCTACAGGGGACGAGCAGTACGTC. This encodes CASSRFPTGDEQYV.

The chain has TRBV7-3 and TRBJ1-1; TRBD1 is a possible D gene (6 bases). The V and J ends lost 1 base and 0 bases respectively, with 15 bases between them. Germline lookup yields CDR1 SGHTA and CDR2 FQGTGA. This CDR3 has 17 amino acids. CDR3 sequence: CASSLNPARGVNTEAFF. CDR3 nucleotide sequence: TGTGCCAGCAGCTTAAACCCGGCGAGGGGGGTGAACACTGAAGCTTTCTTT.